The 14 T cell receptor beta chains below come from one sample, sequenced in a study of early T cells in non-severe SARS-CoV-2 infection. TCRdb analysed the 5' RACE reads with MiXCR anew, one entry per CDR3 protein. The data contain approximately 89,000 distinct CDR3 sequences, roughly 13% of them singletons. The specimen sequenced was whole blood. The receptors shown here come from an adult who was a healthcare worker with PCR-confirmed SARS-CoV-2 infection or an uninfected control (not recorded which).

The chain uses TRBV12-5 and TRBJ2-3, with unresolved D. The CDR3 is made up of 14 amino acids. V was pared by 1 base and J by 1 base, with 6 bases between. CDR1 LGHNT and CDR2 FRNRAP come from the germline V gene. CDR3 sequence: CASGLDGGTDTQYF. The CDR3 DNA reads TGTGCTAGTGGTTTGGACGGTGGCACAGATACGCAGTATTTT.

This chain uses TRBV7-8 with TRBJ2-2; D not certain. Germline-derived CDR1 and CDR2 are SGHVS and FQNEAQ. This CDR3 region has 14 residues. V lost 10 bases to trimming and J lost 0 bases, with 12 bases between them. CDR3 loop: CATRRGPNTGELFF. CDR3 sequence (DNA): TGTGCCACTCGACGAGGTCCGAACACCGGGGAGCTGTTTTTT.

This clonotype was counted ten times or more. The chain carries TRBV29-1 and TRBJ1-4, with TRBD1 matching over 8 bases. CDR1 and CDR2 (germline): SQVTM, ANQGSEA. This CDR3 is 12 amino acids long. Losses at the gene ends were 7 bases for V and 5 bases for J; bases not matched to a gene: 3. The CDR3 is CSGTGLNEKLFF. The CDR3 bases are TGCAGCGGGACAGGGCTGAATGAAAAACTGTTTTTT.

This clonotype was counted a few times. The rearrangement links TRBV3-1 to TRBJ1-2; D is perhaps TRBD1 (6 bases). CDR1 LGHDT and CDR2 YNNKEL come from the germline V gene (reference sequence). The V end lost 4 bases, the J end lost 9 bases, and 24 bases lay between the germline ends. The CDR3 has 16 amino acids. Written as DNA, the CDR3 is TGTGCCAGCAGCCGTCGGACAGCCCCGGTTGGTGGTCGCTACACCTTC. It codes for CASSRRTAPVGGRYTF.

Many counts were recorded for this clonotype. The J gene is TRBJ2-2, the V gene TRBV2; D remains ambiguous. The CDR3 sequence is 15 residues long. The V and J ends lost 2 bases and 3 bases respectively, with 10 bases between them. Germline V gene data show CDR1 as SNHLY and CDR2 as FYNNEI. As DNA, the CDR3 is TGTGCCAGCAGTGAAACTTGGCAGGACACCGGGGAGCTGTTTTTT. Its protein is CASSETWQDTGELFF.

The table lists this clonotype with many counts. The V call is TRBV6-4, the J call TRBJ2-1; D remains ambiguous. Looked up from germline, CDR1 is MRHNA and CDR2 is SNTAGT. Trimming cost V 2 bases and J 9 bases, with 11 bases left between them. The CDR3 runs to 13 residues. The CDR3 spells CASSDRVVGEQFF. The CDR3 bases are TGTGCCAGCAGTGACAGGGTTGTGGGTGAGCAGTTCTTC.

The genes are TRBV29-1 and TRBJ2-1, with D uncertain. The CDR3 totals 12 residues. V lost 1 base to trimming and J lost 4 bases, with 5 bases between them. The germline V gene encodes CDR1 SQVTM and CDR2 ANQGSEA. The DNA for the CDR3 is TGCAGCGTTGAAGGGGATTACAATGAGCAGTTCTTC. Encoded protein: CSVEGDYNEQFF.

This clonotype was observed a few times. The chain couples TRBV6-6 to TRBJ2-1, with TRBD2 identical over 7 bases. J gave up 7 bases and V 9 bases, and 6 bases lay outside the gene matches. The CDR3 is made up of 12 amino acids. The germline CDR1 and CDR2 sequences are MNHNY and SVGAGI (reference sequence). The CDR3 loop is CASGGGGNEQFF. CDR3 sequence (DNA): TGTGCCAGTGGTGGGGGAGGGAATGAGCAGTTCTTC.

This clonotype was picked up a small number of times. The chain links TRBV18 to TRBJ2-7, with 12 bases that match TRBD1. Trimming at V came to 0 bases and at J to 4 bases, leaving 4 bases not matched to a gene. The CDR3 is 16 amino acids. From germline, CDR1 is KGHSH and CDR2 LQKENI. The CDR3 reads CASSPPGQGAGYEQYF. The CDR3 DNA sequence: TGTGCCAGCTCACCACCGGGACAGGGGGCAGGTTACGAGCAGTACTTC. Filled out from reference TRBV18 and TRBJ2-7, the complete variable domain reads NAGVMQNPRHLVRRRGQEARLRCSPMKGHSHVYWYRQLPEEGLKFMVYLQKENIIDESGMPKERFSAEFPKEGPSILRIQQVVRGDSAAYFCASSPPGQGAGYEQYFGPGTRLTVT.

The chain combines TRBV5-1 with TRBJ2-1; D perhaps matches TRBD1 (6 bases). Germline V lookup: CDR1 SGHRS, CDR2 YFSETQ. The V end lost 2 bases, the J end lost 6 bases, and 9 bases lay between the germline ends. The CDR3 has 13 amino acids. The CDR3 bases are TGCGCCAGCAGCTTCAGGGGAAGCAATGAGCAGTTCTTC. Translated, it gives CASSFRGSNEQFF.

This clonotype showed up many times. The rearrangement links TRBV7-9 to TRBJ2-7, with 7 bases lining up with TRBD1. Germline-derived CDR1 and CDR2 are SEHNR and FQNEAQ (reference sequence). The junction had 7 bases not matched to a gene; V was cut back by 5 bases and J by 0 bases. The CDR3 length is 15 residues. DNA of the CDR3: TGTGCCAGCAGCCTAGGGACAGCTCGCTCCTACGAGCAGTACTTC. Its protein product is CASSLGTARSYEQYF.

The V call is TRBV7-9, the J call TRBJ2-7, with TRBD2 matching over 9 bases. V was clipped by 1 base and J by 3 bases; unmatched bases: 13. Germline V gene data show CDR1 as SEHNR and CDR2 as FQNEAQ (reference sequence). The length of the CDR3 is 18 residues. The CDR3 reads CASSLGSSATSGIYEQYF. CDR3 nucleotide sequence: TGTGCCAGCAGCTTAGGGAGCTCCGCGACTAGCGGTATCTACGAGCAGTACTTC.

The table lists this clonotype with a count of one. This chain links TRBV12-5 with TRBJ1-3, with no clear D. This CDR3 has 15 amino acids. The germline V gene encodes CDR1 LGHNT and CDR2 FRNRAP. The V and J ends lost 3 bases and 0 bases respectively, with 9 bases between them. The chain's CDR3 is CASGFRESSGNTIYF. The CDR3 region has the DNA TGTGCTAGTGGTTTCAGAGAAAGCTCTGGAAACACCATATATTTT.

This clonotype was observed a handful of times. DNA of the CDR3: TGTGCCAGCAGAGGACAGGGGCGGACTGAAGCTTTCTTT. It yields the protein CASRGQGRTEAFF. The chain is built from TRBV6-6 and TRBJ1-1; 9 bases match TRBD1. The CDR3 extends over 13 amino acids. Unmatched junction bases numbered 4, after V lost 6 bases and J lost 5 bases. Germline loops: CDR1 MNHNY, CDR2 SVGAGI (reference sequence).